These 11 T cell receptor beta chains came from one sample sequenced in a study of cytomegalovirus exposure and HLA in healthy donors listed by TCRdb under 2017. The method behind the library was the immunoSEQ multiplex PCR assay. A mixture of 60 forward primers for TCR Vbeta segments and 13 reverse primers for TCR Jbeta segments was used in the multiplex PCR. Not all clones reach the TCRdb copy of this immuneACCESS table, which keeps in-frame sequences only. Checked studies attribute under half of the gap to unresolved V genes and leave the rest unexplained. The sample profile shows roughly 130,000 clones; around 77% of them were found once. The ten largest make up more than 0.75% of the sample. Input material: PBMCs. These receptors came from a man aged 18 to 29 in good health and CMV-seronegative.

This chain uses TRBV7-9 with TRBJ1-1, with a tentative D call TRBD1 (6 bases). The CDR3 spans 14 residues. Trimming pared 5 bases from V and 1 base from J, leaving 11 bases between. Germline V gene lookup returns CDR1 SEHNR and CDR2 FQNEAQ (reference sequence). The DNA for the CDR3 is TGTGCCAGCAGCCTCACAGGGCCGAACACTGAAGCTTTCTTT. Translation gives CASSLTGPNTEAFF.

The gene calls are TRBV7-9 and TRBJ1-6; TRBD1 matches 12 bases. Trimming took 0 bases from V and 16 from J; bases not matched to a gene: 13. There are 17 residues in the CDR3. The V gene's germline CDR1 is SEHNR and CDR2 FQNEAQ (reference sequence). The CDR3 nucleotides are TGTGCCAGCAGCTTAGCCGGAAGGGGACAGGGGGCCTCCCGGCTCCACTTT. As protein: CASSLAGRGQGASRLHF.

This chain connects TRBV6-5 to TRBJ2-7, with TRBD2 as a possible D gene (7 bases). Trimming left V 5 bases short and J 9 bases short, with 20 bases between. The CDR3 has 14 amino acids. The germline CDR1 and CDR2 sequences are MNHEY and SVGAGI. The CDR3: CASSPQGGGYGQYF. The DNA of the CDR3 is TGTGCCAGCAGTCCTCAGGGAGGGGGTTATGGGCAGTACTTC.

The chain combines TRBV19 with TRBJ2-1; TRBD2 agrees at 7 bases. The CDR3 is 15 amino acids. V shed 5 bases, J shed 2 bases, and the junction held 6 bases outside the gene matches. Germline CDR1 LNHDA, CDR2 SQIVND (reference sequence). DNA for the CDR3: TGTGCCAGTAGTCGTGGGGGGGGAGCCTACAATGAGCAGTTCTTC. Residues: CASSRGGGAYNEQFF. The full variable domain, completed using reference TRBV19 and TRBJ2-1, is DGGITQSPKYLFRKEGQNVTLSCEQNLNHDAMYWYRQDPGQGLRLIYYSQIVNDFQKGDIAEGYSVSREKKESFPLTVTSAQKNPTAFYLCASSRGGGAYNEQFFGPGTRLTVL.

V is TRBV7-2 and J is TRBJ1-2; TRBD1 matches at 7 bases. Trimming at V came to 4 bases and at J to 4 bases, leaving 3 bases not matched to a gene. Germline assignment: CDR1 SGHTA and CDR2 FQGNSA. CDR3 length equals 13 residues. The CDR3 protein is CASSSTGFYGYTF. DNA of the CDR3: TGTGCCAGCAGCTCGACAGGGTTCTATGGCTACACCTTC.

The V and J genes are TRBV6-1 and TRBJ2-7, with TRBD1 matching 9 bases. Unmatched junction bases numbered 2, after V lost 5 bases and J lost 6 bases. The germline V gene has CDR1 MNHNS and CDR2 SASEGT. The CDR3 runs to 12 residues. The CDR3 DNA sequence: TGTGCCAGCAGTACAGGGGGCGGCGAGCAGTACTTC. Residues: CASSTGGGEQYF.

To note about this clone: Sequence at one end of the junction differs from germline and may be a read error. The J gene is TRBJ2-1, the V gene TRBV7-7; TRBD2 aligns across 13 bases. CDR1 is SSHAT and CDR2 is FNYEAQ in the germline V gene (reference sequence). This CDR3 spans 19 amino acids. This CDR3 is CASSPGTSGVTANGNEQFF. CDR3 nucleotide sequence: TGTGCTAGCAGCCCCGGGACTAGCGGGGTCACAGCTAATGGGAATGAGCAGTTCTTC. Together with reference TRBV7-7 and TRBJ2-1, the CDR3 gives the full variable domain: GAGVSQSPRYKVTKRGQDVTLRCDPISSHATLYWYQQALGQGPEFLTYFNYEAQPDKSGLPSDRFSAERPEGSISTLTIQRTEQRDSAMYRCASSPGTSGVTANGNEQFFGPGTRLTVL.

This clone was detected only a few times. The chain links TRBV29-1 to TRBJ2-3, with no clear D. CDR3 length: 11 residues. Trimming cost V 1 base and J 6 bases, with 5 bases left between them. Germline CDR1 is SQVTM and CDR2 is ANQGSEA. CDR3 nucleotide sequence: TGCAGCGTTGAAGTCTTCGATACGCAGTATTTT. Translating gives CSVEVFDTQYF.

The J gene is TRBJ1-1, the V gene TRBV29-1, with unresolved D. CDR1 SQVTM and CDR2 ANQGSEA come from the germline V gene. Trimming shortened V by 6 bases and J by 3 bases, and 11 bases separated the two germline ends. The CDR3 has 12 residues. CDR3 sequence: CSVVKADTEAFF. DNA for the CDR3: TGCAGCGTCGTCAAGGCGGACACTGAAGCTTTCTTT.

DNA for the CDR3: TGTGCTAGTGGCCGGCGGGGGGGCGCAGATACGCAGTATTTT. This encodes CASGRRGGADTQYF. This rearrangement joins TRBV12-5 to TRBJ2-3, with 9 bases that match TRBD2. CDR1 is LGHNT, CDR2 FRNRAP, per germline. The CDR3 loop spans 14 amino acids. With V trimmed by 6 bases and J by 4 bases, 5 bases remained unmatched.

This clone was observed a handful of times. CDR3 region: CASSQGRGNQPQHF. For the CDR3, the DNA is TGCGCCAGCAGCCAGGGCAGGGGCAATCAGCCCCAGCATTTT. The chain joins TRBV4-3 to TRBJ1-5; tentative D call: TRBD1 (5 bases). The CDR3 runs 14 residues. Germline V gene sequence: CDR1 LGHNA, CDR2 YSLEER. Trimming left V 3 bases short and J 2 bases short, with 8 bases between.